The next 18 T cell receptor beta chains were all read from a single sample in a study of cytomegalovirus exposure and HLA in healthy donors. In the PCR, 60 Vbeta and 13 Jbeta primers were used. Generated by immunoSEQ multiplex PCR, the TCRdb table keeps only in-frame clones and is missing some. This sample has 120,000 or so clones, with about four fifths found just once. Sample: PBMCs. Every receptor here comes from a woman between 45 and 65 years old in good health and CMV-seropositive.

This sequence joins TRBV7-3 and TRBJ2-3; TRBD2 agrees at 12 bases. The CDR3 spans 16 residues. Germline V lookup: CDR1 SGHTA, CDR2 FQGTGA. Losses at the gene ends were 5 bases for V and 5 bases for J; bases not matched to a gene: 8. The CDR3 sequence is CASSPLAGGQQDTQYF. Here the CDR3 DNA reads TGTGCCAGCAGCCCACTAGCGGGGGGCCAGCAAGATACGCAGTATTTT.

The chain joins TRBV6-1 to TRBJ2-2, with D perhaps matching TRBD1 (5 bases). V shed 6 bases and J shed 5 bases, with 10 bases lying between them. The V gene's germline CDR1 is MNHNS and CDR2 SASEGT. The CDR3 covers 13 residues. CDR3 region: CASRLQGTGELFF. CDR3 in DNA: TGTGCCAGCAGGCTCCAGGGTACCGGGGAGCTGTTTTTT.

The J gene is TRBJ2-5, the V gene TRBV9; 8 bases fit TRBD2. The CDR3 runs 15 residues. J was trimmed by 2 bases and V by 0 bases; bases with no gene match: 3. The V gene's germline CDR1 is SGDLS and CDR2 YYNGEE. In nucleotides, the CDR3 is TGTGCCAGCAGCGTAGACGGGAGGGGGCAAGAGACCCAGTACTTC. It encodes CASSVDGRGQETQYF.

The chain uses TRBV15 and TRBJ2-7; 7 bases align to TRBD2. CDR1 and CDR2 (germline): LNHNV, YYDKDF (reference sequence). Trimming took 1 base from V and 3 from J; bases not matched to a gene: 6. The CDR3 covers 15 residues. The CDR3 DNA reads as TGTGCCACCAGCAGAGGGGAGGGGAAATACTACGAGCAGTACTTC. Its protein product is CATSRGEGKYYEQYF.

The chain employs TRBV5-1 and TRBJ2-4; a weak D match, TRBD1 (5 bases). Germline CDR1 reads SGHRS; CDR2 reads YFSETQ. The CDR3 spans 14 residues. V lost 0 bases, J lost 4 bases, and 8 bases lay in between. CDR3 bases: TGCGCCAGCAGCTTGGGAGACAGTAAAAACATTCAGTACTTC. Translated, it gives CASSLGDSKNIQYF.

The V call is TRBV9, the J call TRBJ2-7; TRBD1 agrees at 9 bases. V gave up 0 bases and J gave up 5 bases; unmatched junction bases: 6. The CDR3 covers 15 residues. Germline V gene lookup returns CDR1 SGDLS and CDR2 YYNGEE. This chain's CDR3 is CASSVGGTGNHEQYF. CDR3 in DNA: TGTGCCAGCAGCGTAGGCGGGACAGGGAACCACGAGCAGTACTTC.

The rearrangement uses TRBV9 and TRBJ2-1; TRBD2 matches at 9 bases. J gave up 6 bases and V 4 bases, and 8 bases lay outside the gene matches. CDR1 SGDLS and CDR2 YYNGEE come from the germline V gene. This CDR3 has 15 residues. CDR3 in amino acids: CASSPEGLAGNEQFF. The CDR3 region has the DNA TGTGCCAGCAGCCCAGAGGGACTAGCAGGCAATGAGCAGTTCTTC.

The J gene is TRBJ1-2, the V gene TRBV4-1; D possibly corresponds to TRBD1 (6 bases). The V gene lost 1 base and the J gene lost 4 bases, with 13 bases spanning the gap. Germline loops: CDR1 MGHRA, CDR2 YSYEKL. The CDR3 spans 15 residues. The CDR3 here is CASSQVAGEGYGYTF. CDR3 nucleotide sequence: TGCGCCAGCAGCCAAGTGGCAGGGGAGGGCTATGGCTACACCTTC.

The chain uses TRBV7-2 and TRBJ2-6; tentative D call: TRBD1 (6 bases). V gave up 4 bases and J gave up 0 bases, with 7 bases separating them. Germline CDR1 reads SGHTA; CDR2 reads FQGNSA. The CDR3 is 15 residues long. The CDR3 reads CASSWTVSGANVLTF. CDR3 DNA: TGTGCCAGCAGCTGGACAGTCTCTGGGGCCAACGTCCTGACTTTC.

The chain recombines TRBV14 with TRBJ2-7; 7 nucleotides agree with TRBD2. Trimming took 1 base from V and 0 from J; bases not matched to a gene: 9. CDR1 and CDR2 (germline): SGHDN, FVKESK. This CDR3 contains 17 residues. CDR3 region: CASSQGALRGGSYEQYF. The CDR3 DNA reads TGTGCCAGCAGCCAAGGGGCCCTTCGCGGGGGCTCCTACGAGCAGTACTTC.

V and J are TRBV11-2 and TRBJ1-1; D gene ambiguous. Germline CDR1 SGHAT, CDR2 FQNNGV. The CDR3 length is 13 residues. V was shortened by 2 bases and J by 1 base, with 5 bases between the two germline ends. CDR3 loop: CASSLQENTEAFF. CDR3 coding DNA: TGTGCCAGCAGCTTACAGGAGAACACTGAAGCTTTCTTT.

This chain's CDR3 is CASTDRSYEQYF. The CDR3 DNA reads as TGTGCCAGCACCGACAGGTCCTACGAGCAGTACTTC. This chain joins TRBV27 and TRBJ2-7; weak D call: TRBD1 (6 bases). This CDR3 is 12 amino acids long. CDR1 and CDR2 from the germline V gene are MNHEY and SMNVEV (reference sequence). V dropped 7 bases and J dropped 1 base, with 8 bases sitting between them.

The chain employs TRBV18 and TRBJ1-4; 10 positions agree with TRBD1. This CDR3 contains 14 residues. In germline, CDR1 is KGHSH, CDR2 LQKENI. The V and J ends lost 3 bases and 8 bases, in that order; junction bases with no gene match: 3. DNA of the CDR3: TGTGCCAGCTCACCGGACAGGGGGGACGAAAAACTGTTTTTT. It encodes CASSPDRGDEKLFF.

This clone was detected once. The CDR3 reads CASSLEAGRSTEAFF. The CDR3 DNA is TGTGCCAGCAGCTTAGAAGCAGGCCGTAGCACTGAAGCTTTCTTT. The V call is TRBV11-1, the J call TRBJ1-1; D ambiguous. Germline values: CDR1 SGHAT, CDR2 FQDESV (reference sequence). CDR3 length: 15 amino acids. Trimming took 1 base from V and 4 from J, leaving 13 bases between them.

This clone showed up just a few times. This chain links TRBV6-1 with TRBJ1-1; 8 bases align to TRBD1. There are 14 residues in the CDR3. From germline, CDR1 is MNHNS and CDR2 SASEGT. V shed 2 bases and J 4 bases; nucleotides not matched to a gene: 3. The CDR3: CASSETGGGTEAFF. Written as DNA, the CDR3 is TGTGCCAGCAGTGAAACAGGGGGAGGCACTGAAGCTTTCTTT.

The chain combines TRBV4-1 with TRBJ2-7; D possibly corresponds to TRBD2 (6 bases). With 0 bases removed from V and 4 bases from J, the gap between germline ends came to 19 bases. The CDR3 spans 17 residues. From germline, CDR1 is MGHRA and CDR2 YSYEKL. The CDR3 here is CASSQEGLAGPAYEQYF. For the CDR3, the DNA is TGCGCCAGCAGCCAAGAAGGGCTCGCGGGGCCGGCTTACGAGCAGTACTTC.

The V call is TRBV7-9, the J call TRBJ1-4, with TRBD1 identical over 7 bases. The CDR3 contains 17 residues. CDR1 is SEHNR, CDR2 FQNEAQ, per germline (reference sequence). The ends lost 4 bases at V and 0 bases at J; junction bases unmatched: 8. This CDR3 reads CASSSPTGKATNEKLFF. Written as DNA, the CDR3 is TGTGCCAGCAGCTCTCCGACAGGGAAAGCAACTAATGAAAAACTGTTTTTT.

The chain carries TRBV15 and TRBJ2-1; 9 positions match TRBD2. This CDR3 contains 17 residues. Trimming removed 0 bases from V and 6 bases from J; junction bases left unmatched: 9. Looked up from germline, CDR1 is LNHNV and CDR2 is YYDKDF (reference sequence). The CDR3 is CATSRDLVREGGNEQFF. In nucleotides, the CDR3 is TGTGCCACCAGCAGAGATTTGGTGCGGGAGGGAGGCAATGAGCAGTTCTTC.